The text below deals with one T cell receptor (beta chain). CDR1 and CDR2 (germline): LGHNA, YSLEER. Trimming removed 4 bases at V and 3 bases at J, with 19 bases between. CDR3 length equals 16 residues. The data stem from a study of blood T cell repertoires in COVID-19. Produced via immunoSEQ multiplex PCR; TCRdb's table is partial and in-frame only. The data hold under 85,000 clones, with over 75% observed a single time. The J gene is TRBJ2-7, the V gene TRBV4-3; a possible D gene is TRBD2 (5 bases). This sequence originates from a human donor in a cohort sampled during active COVID-19. Sequencing used peripheral blood. This CDR3 reads CASSPSSGDYIYEQYF. CDR3 bases: TGCGCCAGCAGCCCCTCCTCAGGAGACTACATCTACGAGCAGTACTTC.